This record covers a single TCR beta chain. The CDR3 end is not reached by the read, which stops 3 residues before it; the germline J gene fills it in. The record originates from a study of T cells in women clearing cervical HPV infection. The CDR3 is 12 residues long. Losses at the gene ends were 5 bases for V and 6 bases for J; bases not matched to a gene: 4. Germline assignment: CDR1 SGHTA and CDR2 FQGNSA. Clones were sequenced by immunoSEQ multiplex PCR, and TCRdb holds only the in-frame ones, with some missing. This specimen shows some 37,000 clones; the ten leading clones hold roughly 1.5%. What was sequenced was blood buffy coat. This TCR derives from a woman between 18 and 70 years old with a cervical HPV16 infection that either progressed to CIN3+ or cleared (not recorded which). The rearrangement uses TRBV7-2 and TRBJ2-7, with 7 bases identical to TRBD2. Incomplete CDR3 DNA: TGTGCCAGCAGCGACTCGGGGGGCGAG. Translation: CASSDSGGE. The whole CDR3 protein reads CASSDSGGEQYF.